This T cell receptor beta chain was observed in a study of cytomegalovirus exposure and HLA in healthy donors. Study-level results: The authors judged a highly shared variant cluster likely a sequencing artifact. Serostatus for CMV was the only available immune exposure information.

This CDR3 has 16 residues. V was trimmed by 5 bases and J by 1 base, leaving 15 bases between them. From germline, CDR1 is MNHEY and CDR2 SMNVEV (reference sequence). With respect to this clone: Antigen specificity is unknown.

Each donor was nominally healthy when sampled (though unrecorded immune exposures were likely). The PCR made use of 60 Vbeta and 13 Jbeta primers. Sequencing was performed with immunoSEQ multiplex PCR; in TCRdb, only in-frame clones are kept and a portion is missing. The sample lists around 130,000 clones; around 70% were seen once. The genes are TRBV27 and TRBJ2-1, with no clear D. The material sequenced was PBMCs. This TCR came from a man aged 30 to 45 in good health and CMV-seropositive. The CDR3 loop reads CASSPKTPRSYNEQFF. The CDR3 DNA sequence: TGTGCCAGCAGTCCCAAAACCCCCAGATCCTACAATGAGCAGTTCTTC.